Presented here are 21 T cell receptor beta chains from one specimen sequenced in a study of read filtering for tumor transcriptome and immune sequencing. Molecular barcoded adaptors covering alpha/delta and beta/gamma chains were used on approximately 400 ng RNA. TCRdb used MiXCR to reprocess the reads, holding one entry per CDR3 protein. Of 20,000 to 30,000 distinct CDR3 sequences in the sample, approximately 23% were seen once. Sequenced material: a population of CD138-negative cells sorted from bone marrow. The receptors shown here come from a donor at least 40 years old with multiple myeloma.

Ten or more counts support this clonotype. V usage is TRBV20-1 and J usage is TRBJ1-4; D is perhaps TRBD1 (6 bases). The CDR3 length is 13 residues. Germline loops: CDR1 DFQATT, CDR2 SNEGSKA (reference sequence). The V end was cut by 5 bases, the J end by 7 bases, with 14 bases between. The CDR3 sequence: CSALTGGSEKLFF. DNA of the CDR3: TGCAGTGCTCTGACAGGAGGAAGTGAAAAACTGTTTTTT.

This clonotype was counted only a few times. This clone may be a read error of a much larger clone one base away. The rearrangement links TRBV6-6 to TRBJ2-3; no clear D gene. The CDR3 consists of 12 residues. CDR1 and CDR2 from the germline V gene are MNHNY and SVGAGI (reference sequence). V was pared by 0 bases and J by 5 bases, with 3 bases between. Written as DNA, the CDR3 is TGTGCCAGCAGTTACTCGCGAGATACGCAGTATTTT. Translating gives CASSYSRDTQYF.

As concerns this clonotype: This may arise from a read error, as a much more abundant clone is one base away. V and J are TRBV29-1 and TRBJ2-3, with a weak D call TRBD2 (7 bases). V was cut by 0 bases and J by 0 bases, with 25 bases left in between. The germline V gene has CDR1 SQVTM and CDR2 ANQGSEA. This CDR3 region has 20 residues. The CDR3 protein is CSVEDKEGGREGLSTDTQYF. CDR3 DNA: TGCAGCGTTGAAGATAAGGAGGGGGGCCGAGAGGGACTAAGCACAGATACGCAGTATTTT.

This clonotype came up many times. This chain links TRBV7-9 with TRBJ1-6; 9 bases map to TRBD1. The length of the CDR3 is 14 residues. Losses at the gene ends were 5 bases for V and 10 bases for J; bases not matched to a gene: 6. The germline CDR1 and CDR2 sequences are SEHNR and FQNEAQ (reference sequence). CDR3 loop: CASSLEDRGSPLHF. The DNA for the CDR3 is TGTGCCAGCAGCCTTGAGGACAGGGGCTCACCCCTCCACTTT.

In its sample, this clonotype ranks as medium-sized. The gene calls are TRBV5-6 and TRBJ2-1; tentatively, D is TRBD2 (5 bases). Trimming took off 2 bases at V and 0 bases at J, with 9 bases between the two ends. CDR3 length: 15 amino acids. Germline CDR1 reads SGHDT; CDR2 reads YYEEEE. CDR3 in DNA: TGTGCCAGCAGCTTAGGACTGCTCTCCTACAATGAGCAGTTCTTC. Amino acid sequence: CASSLGLLSYNEQFF.

Note on this clonotype: This likely traces to a read error, being one base from a far larger clone. This rearrangement joins TRBV6-2 or TRBV6-3 to TRBJ2-7, with 11 nucleotides matching TRBD1. The CDR3 is 15 residues long. From germline, CDR1 is MNHEY and CDR2 SVGEGT. Here the CDR3 DNA reads TGTGCCAGCAGTGACCGGGACAGGGGGTCCTACGAGCTGTACTTC. It specifies CASSDRDRGSYELYF.

Ten or more counts support this clonotype. The chain employs TRBV5-6 and TRBJ1-2; TRBD1 is a possible D gene (5 bases). Germline CDR1 reads SGHDT; CDR2 reads YYEEEE. This CDR3 spans 12 amino acids. Trimming took 1 base from V and 8 from J, leaving 9 bases between them. CDR3 protein: CASSLLGQGYTF. The CDR3, as DNA: TGTGCCAGCAGCTTGTTGGGGCAAGGCTACACCTTC.

As concerns this clonotype: Given a much more abundant clone one base away, this may be a read error. The rearrangement uses TRBV29-1 and TRBJ2-5; the D gene could be TRBD1 or TRBD2 (5 bases each). Germline-derived CDR1 and CDR2 are SQVTM and ANQGSEA. The CDR3 is 10 amino acids. The CDR3 coding sequence is TGCAGCGTGAGATCCGGGACGCCCCGCTTC. Amino acids: CSVRSGTPRF. Filled out from reference TRBV29-1 and TRBJ2-5, the complete variable domain reads SAVISQKPSRDICQRGTSLTIQCQVDSQVTMMFWYRQQPGQSLTLIATANQGSEATYESGFVIDKFPISRPNLTFSTLTVSNMSPEDSSIYLCSVRSGTPRFGPGTRLLVL.

Ten or more counts support this clonotype. This chain connects TRBV10-3 to TRBJ2-1; either TRBD1 or TRBD2 may supply D (5 bases each). V was shortened by 4 bases and J by 3 bases, with 7 bases between the two germline ends. Germline CDR1 reads ENHRY; CDR2 reads SYGVKD. CDR3 length equals 13 residues. The DNA of the CDR3 is TGTGCCATCAGTGCTGGGGGCTACAATGAGCAGTTCTTC. Amino acid sequence: CAISAGGYNEQFF.

As for this clonotype: One end of the junction is discordant with germline, which a read error may explain. The gene calls are TRBV3-1 and TRBJ1-5; 8 nucleotides match TRBD1. Germline V lookup: CDR1 LGHDT, CDR2 YNNKEL (reference sequence). The CDR3 has 14 residues. The CDR3 sequence is CSSSPGQAHQPQHF. The CDR3 bases are TGTTCCAGCAGCCCGGGACAGGCCCATCAGCCCCAGCATTTT.

This clonotype was observed at least ten times. The chain couples TRBV7-6 to TRBJ2-5; D is possibly TRBD2 (6 bases). Germline CDR1 is SGHVS and CDR2 is FNYEAQ. The CDR3 sequence is 13 residues long. Trimming took off 1 base at V and 5 bases at J, with 8 bases between the two ends. The CDR3 spells CASSLVGGETQYF. The CDR3 DNA reads TGTGCCAGCAGCTTAGTCGGGGGTGAGACCCAGTACTTC.

Comments on this clonotype: This may come from a read error, since a much larger clone is one base off. The chain employs TRBV24-1 and TRBJ1-4; no reliable D call. The CDR3 contains 11 residues. The V gene lost 6 bases and the J gene lost 12 bases, with 10 bases spanning the gap. Germline V gene lookup returns CDR1 KGHDR and CDR2 SFDVKD. The CDR3 coding sequence is TGTGCCACCAGTACAGAAGAAGAACTGTTTTTT. Encoded protein: CATSTEEELFF.

The chain is built from TRBV2 and TRBJ2-3; D remains ambiguous. The V and J ends lost 1 base and 7 bases respectively, with 6 bases between them. The CDR3 consists of 12 residues. Germline CDR1 reads SNHLY; CDR2 reads FYNNEI. DNA for the CDR3: TGTGCCAGCAGTGAAGGAAGATATACGCAGTATTTT. It encodes CASSEGRYTQYF.

This clonotype was picked up many times. The chain uses TRBV29-1 and TRBJ2-2; perhaps TRBD1 as D (6 bases). Trimming stripped 8 bases from V and 2 bases from J, with 15 bases between. The germline gives CDR1 SQVTM, CDR2 ANQGSEA. CDR3 length: 14 residues. CDR3 amino acids: CSPRTERNTGELFF. Written as DNA, the CDR3 is TGCAGCCCCAGGACAGAACGAAACACCGGGGAGCTGTTTTTT.

The table lists this clonotype with a count of one. The chain joins TRBV20-1 to TRBJ2-1, with D maybe TRBD2 (5 bases). CDR3 length: 14 residues. Germline V lookup: CDR1 DFQATT, CDR2 SNEGSKA (reference sequence). Trimming removed 3 bases from V and 1 base from J, with 10 bases in between. The CDR3 DNA reads as TGCAGTGCTAGGGTATGGGAGTCCTACAATGAGCAGTTCTTC. It yields the protein CSARVWESYNEQFF.

The rearrangement links TRBV5-1 to TRBJ2-7; possible D gene TRBD2, 5 bases. Trimming removed 0 bases from V and 6 bases from J, with 10 bases in between. This CDR3 is built from 13 residues. Germline values: CDR1 SGHRS, CDR2 YFSETQ. The CDR3 reads CASSLAGGCEQYF. CDR3 nucleotides: TGCGCCAGCAGCTTGGCAGGAGGCTGCGAGCAGTACTTC.

This clonotype was recorded many times. CDR3 nucleotides: TGTGCCAGCAGCTTAGCGAGGGGCGGGTACGAGCAGTACTTC. Its protein is CASSLARGGYEQYF. V usage is TRBV7-2 and J usage is TRBJ2-7; TRBD1 or TRBD2 may be the D gene (5 bases each). The germline V gene encodes CDR1 SGHTA and CDR2 FQGNSA. V was clipped by 0 bases and J by 4 bases, with 10 bases between them. The CDR3 is made up of 14 amino acids.

About this clonotype: One base away lies a much larger clone, so this may be a sequencing read error. The V gene is TRBV6-1, the J gene TRBJ1-4; the D gene is possibly TRBD1 (6 bases). From germline, CDR1 is MNHNS and CDR2 SASEGT. There are 14 residues in the CDR3. This CDR3 is CASRETGDGEELFF. CDR3 sequence (DNA): TGTGCCAGCAGAGAGACAGGTGACGGTGAAGAACTGTTTTTT.

The table lists this clonotype with many counts. This chain joins TRBV7-6 and TRBJ2-1, with a tentative D call TRBD1 (5 bases). The CDR3 totals 13 residues. V dropped 0 bases and J dropped 9 bases, with 9 bases sitting between them. Germline V gene data show CDR1 as SGHVS and CDR2 as FNYEAQ. The CDR3 is CASSLAEGVEQFF. The CDR3, as DNA: TGTGCCAGCAGCTTAGCGGAAGGGGTTGAGCAGTTCTTC.

Of note for this clonotype: A much larger clone lies a single base off, so this may be a read error. The chain couples TRBV7-3 to TRBJ2-5, with 7 bases lining up with TRBD1. Germline CDR1 is SGHTA and CDR2 is FQGTGA. CDR3 size: 16 residues. The CDR3, as DNA: TGTGCCGGCAGCTCGACAGGGCTAGGGCCGCAAGAGACCCAGTACTTC. Translation: CAGSSTGLGPQETQYF.

J is TRBJ2-1 and V is TRBV19; 7 bases are shared with TRBD2. Germline lookup yields CDR1 LNHDA and CDR2 SQIVND (reference sequence). Losses at the gene ends were 7 bases for V and 4 bases for J; bases not matched to a gene: 10. This CDR3 comprises 15 residues. The CDR3 is CASKSIGGFYNEQFF. As DNA, the CDR3 is TGTGCCAGTAAATCTATCGGGGGGTTTTACAATGAGCAGTTCTTC. Complete variable domain (other parts from reference TRBV19 and TRBJ2-1): DGGITQSPKYLFRKEGQNVTLSCEQNLNHDAMYWYRQDPGQGLRLIYYSQIVNDFQKGDIAEGYSVSREKKESFPLTVTSAQKNPTAFYLCASKSIGGFYNEQFFGPGTRLTVL.